A selection of T cell receptor beta chains follows, all from one sample in a study of blood T cell repertoires in COVID-19. Method: immunoSEQ multiplex PCR; TCRdb's copy keeps in-frame clones and lacks some. This table has roughly 200,000 clones, 75% to 85% appearing once. The specimen was PBMCs or T cells enriched from blood (not recorded which). The receptors were sampled from a middle-aged man who had recovered from COVID-19. Each CDR3 is given with its conserved first and last residue. D genes are given only for firm matches. Clone size appears in some rows only: once, few, many, or a class for an expanded clone.

v_gene	len	d_gene	abundance	j_gene	CDR3aa	CDR3nt
TRBV27	16	TRBD1	few	TRBJ1-5	CASSPRDRGGNQPQHF	TGTGCCAGCAGTCCGCGGGACAGGGGTGGGAATCAGCCCCAGCATTTT
TRBV2	14	.	.	TRBJ1-2	CASSVGTRPYGYTF	TGTGCCAGCAGTGTTGGCACGAGGCCCTATGGCTACACCTTC
TRBV5-1	15	.	.	TRBJ2-7	CASSLAAGTNYEQYF	TGCGCCAGCAGCTTGGCCGCGGGGACCAACTACGAGCAGTACTTC
TRBV7-8	19	.	few	TRBJ1-6	CASSPNSPIPASYNSPLHF	TGTGCCAGCAGCCCCAACAGCCCGATACCTGCCTCCTATAATTCACCCCTCCACTTT
TRBV6-1	19	TRBD1	.	TRBJ1-1	CASSDRPLARTGWNTEAFF	TGTGCCAGCAGTGATAGGCCTTTGGCCCGGACAGGCTGGAACACTGAAGCTTTCTTT
TRBV3-1/TRBV3-2	14	.	.	TRBJ1-2	CASSREGRNYGYTF	TGTGCCAGCAGCCGTGAGGGAAGGAACTATGGCTACACCTTC
TRBV5-1	16	TRBD1	.	TRBJ2-3	CASSLPGTASTDTQYF	TGCGCCAGCAGCTTGCCTGGGACAGCTAGCACAGATACGCAGTATTTT
TRBV3-1/TRBV3-2	14	TRBD1	.	TRBJ2-7	CASSQGTGAYEQYF	TGTGCCAGCAGCCAAGGGACAGGGGCCTACGAGCAGTACTTC
TRBV2	17	TRBD2	.	TRBJ2-5	CASITRLAGTTQETQYF	TGTGCCAGCATCACCAGACTAGCGGGGACCACTCAAGAGACCCAGTACTTC
TRBV3-1/TRBV3-2	19	.	.	TRBJ2-7	CASSPGPQNLARGSYEQYF	TGTGCCAGCAGCCCGGGTCCTCAAAACCTAGCGAGAGGCTCCTACGAGCAGTACTTC
TRBV6-5	14	TRBD1	.	TRBJ1-4	CASITGGAEEKLFF	TGTGCCAGCATAACAGGGGGCGCGGAGGAAAAACTGTTTTTT
TRBV7-2	14	TRBD1	once	TRBJ1-2	CASSLNRGDYGYTF	TGTGCCAGCAGCTTAAACAGGGGGGACTATGGCTACACCTTC
TRBV18	18	TRBD2	.	TRBJ2-3	CASSPSGLAGGDTDTQYF	TGTGCCAGCTCACCATCGGGACTAGCGGGAGGAGACACAGATACGCAGTATTTT
TRBV6-5	15	TRBD1	few	TRBJ1-2	CASRKGQGDNYGYTF	TGTGCCAGCAGAAAAGGACAGGGGGATAACTATGGCTACACCTTC
TRBV9	13	.	once	TRBJ2-7	CASSVGSDYEQYF	TGTGCCAGCAGCGTAGGTAGCGACTACGAGCAGTACTTC
TRBV27	17	TRBD1	.	TRBJ1-4	CASSLKDRGRANEKLFF	TGTGCCAGCAGTCTAAAGGACAGGGGGCGAGCTAATGAAAAACTGTTTTTT
TRBV11-2	13	.	once	TRBJ1-1	CASSLVRYTEAFF	TGTGCCAGCAGCTTAGTGAGGTACACTGAAGCTTTCTTT
TRBV10-1	14	TRBD1	.	TRBJ1-1	CASSPDRVSGEAFF	TGCGCCAGCAGCCCGGACAGGGTCAGCGGGGAAGCTTTCTTT
TRBV12-5	14	.	many	TRBJ1-6	CASGLEQGSSPLHF	TGTGCTAGTGGTTTGGAGCAGGGGAGCTCACCCCTCCACTTT
TRBV5-1	13	TRBD1	.	TRBJ1-2	CASSLGQDYGYTF	TGCGCCAGCAGCCTGGGACAGGACTATGGCTACACCTTC
TRBV7-3	16	TRBD2	few	TRBJ2-1	CASSPGGGRARNEQFF	TGTGCCAGCAGCCCGGGGGGCGGGAGGGCGCGGAATGAGCAGTTCTTC
TRBV19	12	.	.	TRBJ1-2	CASTNRQSGYTF	TGTGCCAGTACCAATCGACAGAGTGGCTACACCTTC
TRBV3-1/TRBV3-2	15	TRBD1	.	TRBJ1-4	CASSPGDRNNEKLFF	TGTGCCAGCAGCCCAGGGGACAGGAATAATGAAAAACTGTTTTTT
TRBV27	14	TRBD1	.	TRBJ2-7	CASRRTGGTYEQYF	TGTGCCAGCAGGCGGACAGGGGGGACCTACGAGCAGTACTTC
TRBV7-9	15	TRBD1	.	TRBJ2-7	CASSYEQGAVHEQYF	TGTGCCAGCAGCTATGAACAGGGGGCAGTCCACGAGCAGTACTTC
TRBV20-1	11	.	.	TRBJ2-5	CSATNRETQYF	TGCAGTGCTACTAACCGGGAGACCCAGTACTTC
TRBV10-3	11	.	.	TRBJ1-1	CATDGGTEAFF	TGTGCCACGGACGGGGGGACTGAAGCTTTCTTT
TRBV7-9	15	TRBD1	.	TRBJ1-2	CASSLGGQGSFGYTF	TGTGCCAGCAGCCTAGGCGGACAGGGGTCCTTCGGCTACACCTTC
TRBV2	11	.	.	TRBJ1-2	CASKLIRSYTF	TGTGCCAGCAAACTAATACGTAGCTACACCTTC
TRBV7-9	15	TRBD1	.	TRBJ2-1	CASSDTGGRYNEQFF	TGTGCCAGCAGCGACACAGGGGGCAGATACAATGAGCAGTTCTTC
TRBV7-3	13	TRBD1	.	TRBJ1-2	CASSSDRGGGYTF	TGTGCCAGCAGCTCGGACAGGGGCGGGGGCTACACCTTC
TRBV4-1	21	.	.	TRBJ1-6	CASSQQSRDNRVSSYNSPLHF	TGCGCCAGCAGCCAACAAAGCCGGGACAATAGGGTTAGCTCCTATAATTCACCCCTCCACTTT
TRBV9	15	TRBD2	once	TRBJ2-5	CASSVGGGPQETQYF	TGTGCCAGCAGCGTAGGCGGGGGACCTCAAGAGACCCAGTACTTC
TRBV23-1	17	.	few	TRBJ1-5	CASPGSWVVVCNQPQHF	TGCGCCAGCCCCGGGTCGTGGGTAGTGGTGTGTAATCAGCCCCAGCATTTT
TRBV10-3	13	.	.	TRBJ1-2	CAISETSQGGYTF	TGTGCCATCAGTGAGACTTCCCAGGGTGGCTACACCTTC
TRBV2	14	.	.	TRBJ2-1	CASGDSSSYNEQFF	TGTGCCAGCGGCGACTCGAGCTCCTACAATGAGCAGTTCTTC
TRBV5-1	14	.	.	TRBJ2-7	CASRLRTESYEQYF	TGCGCCAGCAGACTGAGGACAGAGAGCTACGAGCAGTACTTC
TRBV7-9	14	TRBD1	.	TRBJ1-1	CASSLDRGFGEAFF	TGTGCCAGCAGCTTAGACAGGGGGTTCGGTGAAGCTTTCTTT
TRBV3-1/TRBV3-2	14	.	.	TRBJ1-3	CASSPPGVGNTIYF	TGTGCCAGCAGCCCTCCCGGGGTTGGAAACACCATATATTTT
TRBV29-1	15	TRBD1	.	TRBJ2-2	CSVNPGQGKSGELFF	TGCAGCGTTAATCCGGGACAGGGGAAATCCGGGGAGCTGTTTTTT
TRBV7-9	16	.	.	TRBJ1-3	CASSLAGGGGGNTIYF	TGTGCCAGCAGCCTGGCTGGCGGCGGTGGAGGAAACACCATATATTTT
TRBV20-1	11	.	few	TRBJ2-5	CSASGQETQYF	TGCAGTGCTAGTGGTCAGGAGACCCAGTACTTC
TRBV5-1	14	.	.	TRBJ1-2	CASSLTGLEYGYTF	TGCGCCAGCAGCTTGACAGGGCTGGAATATGGCTACACCTTC
TRBV11-2	14	.	.	TRBJ1-2	CASSLWATLGGYTF	TGTGCCAGCAGCTTATGGGCAACCTTGGGCGGCTACACCTTC
TRBV5-1	15	.	once	TRBJ1-5	CASSLRGASNQPQHF	TGCGCCAGCAGCTTGCGCGGGGCAAGCAATCAGCCCCAGCATTTT
TRBV27	11	.	many	TRBJ1-1	CASISGKEAFF	TGTGCCAGCATTTCGGGAAAGGAAGCTTTCTTT
TRBV3-1/TRBV3-2	15	TRBD1	.	TRBJ1-1	CASSPLGQQNTEAFF	TGTGCCAGCAGCCCGTTGGGACAGCAAAACACTGAAGCTTTCTTT
TRBV19	15	TRBD1	.	TRBJ1-1	CATRDRGMANTEAFF	TGTGCCACTAGAGACAGGGGAATGGCGAACACTGAAGCTTTCTTT
TRBV4-2	17	TRBD1	.	TRBJ1-5	CASSQTDRGRTNQPQHF	TGTGCCAGCAGCCAAACTGACAGGGGGCGAACCAATCAGCCCCAGCATTTT
TRBV5-6	15	.	few	TRBJ2-1	CASSVSINLHHEQFF	TGTGCCAGCAGCGTCAGTATCAACCTGCACCATGAGCAGTTCTTC
TRBV28	15	TRBD1	.	TRBJ1-2	CASSAPGQGIDGYTF	TGTGCCAGCAGCGCCCCCGGACAGGGTATCGATGGCTACACCTTC